This T cell receptor beta chain is drawn from a study of T-cell reconstitution after alpha-beta-depleted transplantation in children. General study findings and limits: TCRbeta diversity was high at day 60 in some patients (a result of surviving recipient T cells and thymic progenitors). After one year, T-cell counts and TCRbeta diversity mostly came from new T cells. About two months after transplant, alpha-beta T cells reportedly came from several hundred expanded graft clones.

About this clonotype: The antigen remains undetermined.

Unique molecular identifiers featured in how the TCRbeta library was prepared. TCRdb reprocessed the PCR reads with MiXCR, giving one entry per CDR3 protein. The sample has some 81,000 distinct CDR3 sequences, roughly an eighth seen once. With V trimmed by 6 bases and J by 4 bases, 16 bases remained unmatched. There are 16 residues in the CDR3. Germline V lookup: CDR1 DFQATT, CDR2 SNEGSKA (reference sequence). The clonotype originates from a male patient aged 2 to 10 who had a stem cell transplant for acute lymphoblastic leukemia, so the T cells may come from the graft donor. V gene TRBV20-1 combines with J gene TRBJ1-1, with 8 bases that match TRBD1. The sequencing used PBMCs, mostly from graft donor cells, collected 180 days after TCRalphabeta/CD19-depleted stem cell transplant. The DNA for the CDR3 is TGCAGTGCGCCCAGGGGGCGACTAACCCGGGGCACTGAAGCTTTCTTT. Residues: CSAPRGRLTRGTEAFF.